This passage covers 20 T cell receptor beta chains from one sample sequenced in a study of Ad26.COV2.S vaccination and SARS-CoV-2 variants. Here immunoSEQ multiplex PCR was the method, and the copy in TCRdb shows in-frame clones only, minus some. The repertoire holds 350,000 to 400,000 clones, about 85% seen once, with about 3.6% in the top ten. Treatment meaning: roughly 18 received Ad26.COV2.S at low or high dose, single or two shots; 5 received placebo; per-sample allocation not given. Samples came from day 63 after the first vaccine or placebo injection. The specimen was peripheral blood, collected in a trial of Ad26.COV2.S vaccine versus placebo. The receptors were sampled from a person aged 18 to 59 who received the Ad26.COV2.S COVID-19 vaccine or a placebo.

The gene calls are TRBV24-1 and TRBJ2-2; D remains unclear. There are 15 residues in the CDR3. Germline CDR1 reads KGHDR; CDR2 reads SFDVKD. Deletions cut 3 bases from V and 4 bases from J, with 11 bases between. This chain's CDR3 is CATSDPMTSTGELFF. CDR3 nucleotide sequence: TGTGCCACCAGTGATCCAATGACAAGCACCGGGGAGCTGTTTTTT.

This clone was seen a handful of times. This chain links TRBV18 with TRBJ1-1; perhaps TRBD1 as D (5 bases). From germline, CDR1 is KGHSH and CDR2 LQKENI. The length of the CDR3 is 15 residues. The ends were cut back, 6 bases at V and 2 bases at J, with 16 bases in the middle. CDR3 sequence reads: CASSLSRQSNTEAFF. The CDR3 DNA follows: TGTGCCAGCTCCCTCTCCCGACAGTCCAACACTGAAGCTTTCTTT.

The rearrangement joins TRBV29-1 to TRBJ1-2; D gene ambiguous. The V and J ends lost 7 bases and 8 bases respectively, with 14 bases between them. The CDR3 runs to 11 residues. In germline, CDR1 is SQVTM, CDR2 ANQGSEA. CDR3 protein: CSGSIGKGYTF. DNA for the CDR3: TGCAGCGGTTCGATCGGGAAGGGCTACACCTTC.

The CDR3 DNA is TGTGCCAGCACCCCCAGGAATTCCGGGATGAACACTGAAGCTTTCTTT. This sequence encodes CASTPRNSGMNTEAFF. This chain connects TRBV18 to TRBJ1-1, with D unresolved. Germline lookup yields CDR1 KGHSH and CDR2 LQKENI. V was clipped by 8 bases and J by 0 bases, with 19 bases between them. CDR3 length: 16 residues.

This chain links TRBV3-1 (or the pseudogene TRBV3-2) with TRBJ1-5; D is possibly TRBD1 (5 bases). This CDR3 region has 13 residues. V was shortened by 0 bases and J by 6 bases, with 6 bases between the two germline ends. The germline CDR1 and CDR2 sequences are LGHDT and YNNKEL (reference sequence). The CDR3 nucleotides are TGTGCCAGCAGCCAAGAGCAGGGTCAGCCCCAGCATTTT. It translates to CASSQEQGQPQHF.

This chain connects TRBV4-2 to TRBJ2-7; 12 positions agree with TRBD1. Losses at the gene ends were 0 bases for V and 4 bases for J; bases not matched to a gene: 4. The CDR3 extends over 16 amino acids. From germline, CDR1 is LGHNA and CDR2 YNFKEQ. The CDR3 DNA reads TGTGCCAGCAGCCAAGATGGGACAGGGGGCTTGTACGAGCAGTACTTC. Its translation: CASSQDGTGGLYEQYF.

The chain employs TRBV6-5 and TRBJ1-5, with D possibly being TRBD1 (5 bases). The CDR3 has 15 residues. Germline V gives CDR1 MNHEY, CDR2 SVGAGI. With 8 bases removed from V and 1 base from J, the gap between germline ends came to 15 bases. This chain's CDR3 is CASVGRQGSNQPQHF. As DNA, the CDR3 is TGTGCCAGCGTGGGGAGGCAGGGCAGCAATCAGCCCCAGCATTTT.

The chain links TRBV29-1 to TRBJ1-4, with 8 positions matching TRBD1. Germline V gives CDR1 SQVTM, CDR2 ANQGSEA. The length of the CDR3 is 13 residues. V trimming: 7 bases; J trimming: 5 bases; junction bases outside the gene matches: 6. This chain's CDR3 is CSATGTGNEKLFF. CDR3 DNA sequence: TGCAGCGCGACCGGGACAGGCAATGAAAAACTGTTTTTT. Variable domain in full (rest from reference TRBV29-1 and TRBJ1-4): SAVISQKPSRDICQRGTSLTIQCQVDSQVTMMFWYRQQPGQSLTLIATANQGSEATYESGFVIDKFPISRPNLTFSTLTVSNMSPEDSSIYLCSATGTGNEKLFFGSGTQLSVL.

The gene calls are TRBV2 and TRBJ1-3; perhaps TRBD1 as D (5 bases). Trimming pared 6 bases from V and 0 bases from J, leaving 12 bases between. Looked up from germline, CDR1 is SNHLY and CDR2 is FYNNEI. The CDR3 runs 15 residues. The CDR3: CASREGRDSGNTIYF. The CDR3 DNA follows: TGTGCCAGCAGAGAGGGGAGGGACTCTGGAAACACCATATATTTT.

The V call is TRBV18, the J call TRBJ1-2, with D perhaps TRBD1 (6 bases). The length of the CDR3 is 14 residues. Germline lookup yields CDR1 KGHSH and CDR2 LQKENI. With 4 bases removed from V and 4 bases from J, the gap between germline ends came to 13 bases. The CDR3: CASSLEQGLYGYTF. CDR3 bases: TGTGCCAGCTCACTAGAACAGGGCCTCTATGGCTACACCTTC.

V is TRBV30 and J is TRBJ2-3; 9 positions match TRBD1. J lost 0 bases, V lost 2 bases, and 3 bases had no gene match. Per germline, CDR1 GTSNPN and CDR2 SVGIG (reference sequence). This CDR3 spans 15 amino acids. The CDR3 nucleotides read TGTGCCTGGAGTTCCGGGACAGGGAGCACAGATACGCAGTATTTT. Protein: CAWSSGTGSTDTQYF.

V usage is TRBV3-1 (or the pseudogene TRBV3-2) and J usage is TRBJ1-2; no firm D call. Trimming took 0 bases from V and 13 from J, leaving 15 bases between them. This CDR3 contains 13 residues. The germline V gene has CDR1 LGHDT and CDR2 YNNKEL (reference sequence). The CDR3 region has the DNA TGTGCCAGCAGCCAAGATGAATCATCCCCCCCCACCTTC. Encoded protein: CASSQDESSPPTF.

The chain joins TRBV2 to TRBJ2-1; D remains unclear. The V and J ends lost 3 bases and 7 bases respectively, with 16 bases between them. This CDR3 comprises 15 residues. Per germline, CDR1 SNHLY and CDR2 FYNNEI. The CDR3 DNA sequence: TGTGCCAGCAGTGAGTTTAATGACCTGGAAAATGAGCAGTTCTTC. It is translated as CASSEFNDLENEQFF.

V is TRBV23-1 and J is TRBJ1-2, with TRBD1 matching over 7 bases. TRBV23-1 is assigned to the ORF class and has an uncertain function. This CDR3 has 16 amino acids. V shed 2 bases, J shed 3 bases, and the junction held 9 bases outside the gene matches. The CDR3: CASSQPGRGPDYGYTF. The CDR3 DNA reads TGCGCCAGCAGTCAACCGGGGAGGGGGCCGGACTATGGCTACACCTTC.

This chain links TRBV9 with TRBJ2-3, with TRBD2 matching over 8 bases. The trim removed 0 bases at V and 3 bases at J, leaving 6 bases unmatched. The germline V gene encodes CDR1 SGDLS and CDR2 YYNGEE. The CDR3 has 16 amino acids. The CDR3: CASSVDPGGWTDTQYF. CDR3 sequence (DNA): TGTGCCAGCAGCGTAGATCCGGGGGGGTGGACAGATACGCAGTATTTT.

The genes are TRBV2 and TRBJ1-6, with D hard to call. V gave up 4 bases and J gave up 7 bases, with 14 bases separating them. The CDR3 is made up of 15 amino acids. Germline assignment: CDR1 SNHLY and CDR2 FYNNEI. The CDR3 here is CASSGYSSSNSPLHF. The DNA of the CDR3 is TGTGCCAGCAGTGGGTACAGCAGCTCCAATTCACCCCTCCACTTT.

This chain joins TRBV30 and TRBJ2-7, with a possible D match to TRBD1 (5 bases). V dropped 0 bases and J dropped 3 bases, with 12 bases sitting between them. Germline lookup yields CDR1 GTSNPN and CDR2 SVGIG (reference sequence). This CDR3 is built from 14 residues. The CDR3 DNA reads as TGTGCCTGGAGTGTGGGGCAGGGTGGCTACGAGCAGTACTTC. Residues: CAWSVGQGGYEQYF.

V gene TRBV4-1 combines with J gene TRBJ2-3; TRBD2 aligns across 8 bases. The CDR3 covers 15 residues. Per germline, CDR1 MGHRA and CDR2 YSYEKL. The V segment lost 2 bases and the J segment 6 bases; nucleotides outside the gene matches: 7. CDR3 sequence (DNA): TGCGCCAGCAGCCAAAGGACTAGCCCGACTGATACGCAGTATTTT. Translation: CASSQRTSPTDTQYF.

This chain joins TRBV20-1 and TRBJ2-1; D gene unclear. Germline-derived CDR1 and CDR2 are DFQATT and SNEGSKA (reference sequence). V lost 6 bases, J lost 4 bases, and 7 bases lay in between. The CDR3 contains 11 residues. For the CDR3, the DNA is TGCAGTGCGGATCCATACAATGAGCAGTTCTTC. As protein: CSADPYNEQFF.

The V call is TRBV4-1, the J call TRBJ2-5; TRBD2 matches 7 bases. CDR3 length: 18 amino acids. Germline CDR1 is MGHRA and CDR2 is YSYEKL. Trimming took 0 bases from V and 2 from J; bases not matched to a gene: 12. The DNA for the CDR3 is TGCGCCAGCAGCCAAGATAAGTCAGGGAGGGCGGCTCAAGAGACCCAGTACTTC. Protein product: CASSQDKSGRAAQETQYF.